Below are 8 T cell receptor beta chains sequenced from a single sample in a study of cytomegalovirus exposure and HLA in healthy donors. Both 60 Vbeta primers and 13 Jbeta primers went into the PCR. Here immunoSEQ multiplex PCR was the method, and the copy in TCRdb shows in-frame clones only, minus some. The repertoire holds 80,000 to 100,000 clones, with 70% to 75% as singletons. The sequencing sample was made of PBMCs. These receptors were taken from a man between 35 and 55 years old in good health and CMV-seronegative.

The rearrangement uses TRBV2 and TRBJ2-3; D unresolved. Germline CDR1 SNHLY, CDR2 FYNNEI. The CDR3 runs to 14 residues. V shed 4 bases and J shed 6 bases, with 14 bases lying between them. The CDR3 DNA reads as TGTGCCAGCAGTGCAGGTCGTACTCAGGATACGCAGTATTTT. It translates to CASSAGRTQDTQYF.

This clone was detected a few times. The CDR3 is CASSRQGFGSQFF. CDR3 sequence (DNA): TGTGCCAGCAGCCGACAGGGGTTTGGGTCGCAGTTCTTC. V usage is TRBV7-2 and J usage is TRBJ2-1; 8 nucleotides line up with TRBD1. Germline loops: CDR1 SGHTA, CDR2 FQGNSA. The CDR3 covers 13 residues. J lost 12 bases, V lost 5 bases, and 9 bases had no gene match.

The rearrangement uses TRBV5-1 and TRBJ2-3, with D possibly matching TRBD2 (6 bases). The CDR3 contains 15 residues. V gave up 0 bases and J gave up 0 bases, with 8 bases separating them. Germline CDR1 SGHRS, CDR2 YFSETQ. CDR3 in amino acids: CASSLGLASTDTQYF. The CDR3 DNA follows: TGCGCCAGCAGCTTGGGGCTAGCGAGCACAGATACGCAGTATTTT.

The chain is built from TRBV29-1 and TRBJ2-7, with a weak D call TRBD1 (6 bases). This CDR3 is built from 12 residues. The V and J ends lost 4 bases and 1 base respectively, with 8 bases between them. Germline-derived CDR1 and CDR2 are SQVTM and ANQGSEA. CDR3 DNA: TGCAGCGTTGGGCAGGGGTCCTACGAGCAGTACTTC. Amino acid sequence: CSVGQGSYEQYF.

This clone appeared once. DNA for the CDR3: TGTGCCAGCAAAACTAGCGGGGGGCAACTCCATACGCAGTATTTT. Translating gives CASKTSGGQLHTQYF. The chain joins TRBV2 to TRBJ2-3; 12 positions agree with TRBD2. Unmatched junction bases numbered 9, after V lost 7 bases and J lost 7 bases. The CDR3 is 15 amino acids. Germline V gene sequence: CDR1 SNHLY, CDR2 FYNNEI.

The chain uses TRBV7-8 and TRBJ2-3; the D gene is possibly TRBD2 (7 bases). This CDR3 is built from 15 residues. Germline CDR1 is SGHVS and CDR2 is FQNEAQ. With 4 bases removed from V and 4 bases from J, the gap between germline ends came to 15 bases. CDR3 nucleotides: TGTGCCAGCAGCTCCCCCCTAGGGGGGGCAGATACGCAGTATTTT. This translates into CASSSPLGGADTQYF.

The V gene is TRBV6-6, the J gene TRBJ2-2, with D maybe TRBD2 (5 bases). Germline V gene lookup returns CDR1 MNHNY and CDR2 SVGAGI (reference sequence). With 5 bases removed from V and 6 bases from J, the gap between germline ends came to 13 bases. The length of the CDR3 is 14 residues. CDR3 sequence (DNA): TGTGCCAGCAGTGACCCCCGGCGGGCCGGGGAGCTGTTTTTT. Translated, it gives CASSDPRRAGELFF.

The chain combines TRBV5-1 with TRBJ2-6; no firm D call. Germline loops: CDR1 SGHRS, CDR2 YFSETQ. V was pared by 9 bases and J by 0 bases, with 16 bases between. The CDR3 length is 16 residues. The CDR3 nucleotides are TGCGCCACCCGGAGCAGCACCCTCTCTGGGGCCAACGTCCTGACTTTC. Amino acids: CATRSSTLSGANVLTF. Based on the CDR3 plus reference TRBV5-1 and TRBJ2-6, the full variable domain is KAGVTQTPRYLIKTRGQQVTLSCSPISGHRSVSWYQQTPGQGLQFLFEYFSETQRNKGNFPGRFSGRQFSNSRSEMNVSTLELGDSALYLCATRSSTLSGANVLTFGAGSRLTVL.